Described below is a single TCR beta chain sequence and its context. The antigen remains undetermined. This entry comes from a study of STAT5B mutations in CD4+ large granular lymphocyte leukemia. Study-wide results and caveats: Top patient clones used TRBV06 genes more often: 8/27 versus 2/35 in controls. Higher CD4+ than CD8+ T-LGLL clonality might reflect small sample size. No patients shared main leukemic clonotypes, though roughly 23% appeared at low frequency elsewhere.

V lost 5 bases and J 0 bases, leaving 18 bases between the germline ends. Germline CDR1 and CDR2: SGHTA and FQGNSA. The CDR3 sequence is 17 residues long. TCRdb keeps only in-frame clones here, not all; method: immunoSEQ multiplex PCR. The sample yields around 29,000 clones, more than 60% seen once. The sequence was obtained from a human donor in good health. The rearrangement joins TRBV7-2 to TRBJ2-3; no reliable D call. What was sequenced was CD4+ T cells from blood buffy coats. CDR3 bases: TGTGCCAGCAGCCCCCGTGCCTTTACAACTAGCACAGATACGCAGTATTTT. It yields the protein CASSPRAFTTSTDTQYF. The whole variable domain, remainder taken from reference TRBV7-2 and TRBJ2-3, is GAGVSQSPSNKVTEKGKDVELRCDPISGHTALYWYRQSLGQGLEFLIYFQGNSAPDKSGLPSDRFSAERTGGSVSTLTIQRTQQEDSAVYLCASSPRAFTTSTDTQYFGPGTRLTVL.